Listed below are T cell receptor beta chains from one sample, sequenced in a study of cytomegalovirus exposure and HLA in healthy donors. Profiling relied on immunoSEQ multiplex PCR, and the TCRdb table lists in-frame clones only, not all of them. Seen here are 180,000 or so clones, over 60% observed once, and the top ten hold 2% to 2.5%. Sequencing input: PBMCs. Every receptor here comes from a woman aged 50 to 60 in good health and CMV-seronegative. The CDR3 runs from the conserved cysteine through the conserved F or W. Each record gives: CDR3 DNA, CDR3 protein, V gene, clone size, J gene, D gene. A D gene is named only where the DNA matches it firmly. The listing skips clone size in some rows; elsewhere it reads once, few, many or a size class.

cdr3_nt: TGTGCCAGCAGTGAATCCATGGGAGGGGGCACAGATACGCAGTATTTT
cdr3_aa: CASSESMGGGTDTQYF
v_call: TRBV6-1
clone_size: NA
j_call: TRBJ2-3
d_call: TRBD2

cdr3_nt: TGCGCCAGCAGCCAAGTGACAGGGAGTACGCGCACTGAAGCTTTCTTT
cdr3_aa: CASSQVTGSTRTEAFF
v_call: TRBV4-1
clone_size: NA
j_call: TRBJ1-1
d_call: TRBD1

cdr3_nt: TGTGCCAGCAGCTTGTCGGGGGGCGCGCAAGTTCAGCCCCAGCATTTT
cdr3_aa: CASSLSGGAQVQPQHF
v_call: TRBV5-6
clone_size: NA
j_call: TRBJ1-5
d_call: NA

cdr3_nt: TGTGCCAGCACAAGGGACAGCTCCTATAATTCACCCCTCCACTTT
cdr3_aa: CASTRDSSYNSPLHF
v_call: TRBV5-4
clone_size: NA
j_call: TRBJ1-6
d_call: TRBD1

cdr3_nt: TGTGCCAGCAGCTTAGGTTCGGGGAATGCGAATCAGCCCCAGCATTTT
cdr3_aa: CASSLGSGNANQPQHF
v_call: TRBV7-8
clone_size: NA
j_call: TRBJ1-5
d_call: NA

cdr3_nt: TGTGCCAGCAGTCCGCGGGTCTTCTCCTACGAGCAGTACTTC
cdr3_aa: CASSPRVFSYEQYF
v_call: TRBV27
clone_size: NA
j_call: TRBJ2-7
d_call: NA

cdr3_nt: TGCGCCAGCAGCCCACCGGGACAGATTAACACCGGGGAGCTGTTTTTT
cdr3_aa: CASSPPGQINTGELFF
v_call: TRBV4-1
clone_size: NA
j_call: TRBJ2-2
d_call: TRBD1

cdr3_nt: TGTGCCAGCAGCTTAACAGCCCATCAGCCCCAGCATTTT
cdr3_aa: CASSLTAHQPQHF
v_call: TRBV7-6
clone_size: NA
j_call: TRBJ1-5
d_call: NA

cdr3_nt: TGTTCCAGCAGCTTAGTCGGTCAGGCCCAATTTTTT
cdr3_aa: CSSSLVGQAQFF
v_call: TRBV7-9
clone_size: NA
j_call: TRBJ2-3
d_call: NA

cdr3_nt: TGTGCCGGACAAACAGGGGCCTATGGCTACACCTTC
cdr3_aa: CAGQTGAYGYTF
v_call: TRBV28
clone_size: NA
j_call: TRBJ1-2
d_call: TRBD1

cdr3_nt: TGCAGCGTTGAAGGTCTAGCGGGTAAATCCAGCACAGATACGCAGTATTTT
cdr3_aa: CSVEGLAGKSSTDTQYF
v_call: TRBV29-1
clone_size: NA
j_call: TRBJ2-3
d_call: TRBD2

cdr3_nt: TGTGCCAGCAGTATAGCGGGAGTAACGGACAATGAGCAGTTCTTC
cdr3_aa: CASSIAGVTDNEQFF
v_call: TRBV28
clone_size: few
j_call: TRBJ2-1
d_call: TRBD2

cdr3_nt: TGTGCCAGCAGTCGGAACCGGGACAGGGGAACAGATACGCAGTATTTT
cdr3_aa: CASSRNRDRGTDTQYF
v_call: TRBV6-6
clone_size: NA
j_call: TRBJ2-3
d_call: TRBD1

cdr3_nt: TGTGCCAGCAATAGTCAGGGAGGGATCTACGAGCAGTACTTC
cdr3_aa: CASNSQGGIYEQYF
v_call: TRBV6-1
clone_size: NA
j_call: TRBJ2-7
d_call: TRBD2

cdr3_nt: TGTGCCACCAGCACCGGGACAGGCGCCTACGAGCAGTACTTC
cdr3_aa: CATSTGTGAYEQYF
v_call: TRBV15
clone_size: NA
j_call: TRBJ2-7
d_call: TRBD1

cdr3_nt: TGTGCCAGCAGGCCGCCGGGACAGGGCAATCAGCCCCAGCATTTT
cdr3_aa: CASRPPGQGNQPQHF
v_call: TRBV28
clone_size: NA
j_call: TRBJ1-5
d_call: TRBD1

cdr3_nt: TGTGCCAGCGGTGCCGGGGGGGCCCTAACCTACGAGCAGTACTTC
cdr3_aa: CASGAGGALTYEQYF
v_call: TRBV6-1
clone_size: NA
j_call: TRBJ2-7
d_call: TRBD2

cdr3_nt: TGTGCCAGCAGCGCGCGGGGCTCCAATGAGCAGTTCTTC
cdr3_aa: CASSARGSNEQFF
v_call: TRBV9
clone_size: NA
j_call: TRBJ2-1
d_call: NA

cdr3_nt: TGTGCCAGCAGCCGACAGGGAAGGGAAGAGACCCAGTACTTC
cdr3_aa: CASSRQGREETQYF
v_call: TRBV7-2
clone_size: NA
j_call: TRBJ2-5
d_call: TRBD1

cdr3_nt: TGTGCCAGCAGCCCAGGTCGGGGTAACTATGGCTACACCTTC
cdr3_aa: CASSPGRGNYGYTF
v_call: TRBV5-6
clone_size: NA
j_call: TRBJ1-2
d_call: NA

cdr3_nt: TGCAGCGTTGGGGGGGTCGACGAGCAGTACTTC
cdr3_aa: CSVGGVDEQYF
v_call: TRBV29-1
clone_size: NA
j_call: TRBJ2-7
d_call: NA

cdr3_nt: TGTGCCACCAGCGCCCAGGCCTACGAGCAGTACTTC
cdr3_aa: CATSAQAYEQYF
v_call: TRBV15
clone_size: NA
j_call: TRBJ2-7
d_call: NA

cdr3_nt: TGTGCCAGCAGCTTAGTTCCGGGTGTACGGACCGGGGAGCTGTTTTTT
cdr3_aa: CASSLVPGVRTGELFF
v_call: TRBV7-2
clone_size: NA
j_call: TRBJ2-2
d_call: NA

cdr3_nt: TGTGCCAGCAGCCCCGAAGGAGGGGTAACAGGGGGCCCGGAGACCCAGTACTTC
cdr3_aa: CASSPEGGVTGGPETQYF
v_call: TRBV9
clone_size: NA
j_call: TRBJ2-5
d_call: TRBD1

cdr3_nt: TGCGCCAGCAGTCCGGACAAGAGCACAGATACGCAGTATTTT
cdr3_aa: CASSPDKSTDTQYF
v_call: TRBV10-1
clone_size: once
j_call: TRBJ2-3
d_call: NA

cdr3_nt: TGTGCCAGCAGGCCCCTGGGGCTAGCGGGAGAGGAAGATACGCAGTATTTT
cdr3_aa: CASRPLGLAGEEDTQYF
v_call: TRBV28
clone_size: NA
j_call: TRBJ2-3
d_call: TRBD2

cdr3_nt: TGTGCCAGCCGCCGCGAGCCGTCGGGCACCGGGGAGCTGTTTTTT
cdr3_aa: CASRREPSGTGELFF
v_call: TRBV18
clone_size: NA
j_call: TRBJ2-2
d_call: NA

cdr3_nt: TGTGCCAGCAGTGAATACGCCGGGACAGGGGCGCATCCCCAGCATTTT
cdr3_aa: CASSEYAGTGAHPQHF
v_call: TRBV2
clone_size: NA
j_call: TRBJ1-5
d_call: TRBD1

cdr3_nt: TGTGCCAGCAGCCCCACAAAGGGACAGCCCGAGCAGTACTTC
cdr3_aa: CASSPTKGQPEQYF
v_call: TRBV7-2
clone_size: NA
j_call: TRBJ2-7
d_call: TRBD1

cdr3_nt: TGTGCCAGCAGGCGGGAGCGATTAACAGATACGCAGTATTTT
cdr3_aa: CASRRERLTDTQYF
v_call: TRBV6-5
clone_size: once
j_call: TRBJ2-3
d_call: TRBD2

cdr3_nt: TGCGCCAGCAGCGATCTGCAGGGTCACCAAGAGACCCAGTACTTC
cdr3_aa: CASSDLQGHQETQYF
v_call: TRBV5-1
clone_size: NA
j_call: TRBJ2-5
d_call: NA

cdr3_nt: TGCAGCGTTGAAGAAGCGGGCCCGAGCACAGATACGCAGTATTTT
cdr3_aa: CSVEEAGPSTDTQYF
v_call: TRBV29-1
clone_size: NA
j_call: TRBJ2-3
d_call: NA

cdr3_nt: TGTGCCAGCAGCCAAGATCCCGGACTAGCGGGAAGGGAGCAGTTCTTC
cdr3_aa: CASSQDPGLAGREQFF
v_call: TRBV14
clone_size: NA
j_call: TRBJ2-1
d_call: TRBD2

cdr3_nt: TGTGCCAGCAGTGCCCGGACAGGGAAGGTAAACGAGCAGTACTTC
cdr3_aa: CASSARTGKVNEQYF
v_call: TRBV27
clone_size: once
j_call: TRBJ2-7
d_call: TRBD1

cdr3_nt: TGTGCCAGCAGCCGCGGGGGCTTTAGCAATCAGCCCCAGCATTTT
cdr3_aa: CASSRGGFSNQPQHF
v_call: TRBV9
clone_size: NA
j_call: TRBJ1-5
d_call: NA

cdr3_nt: TGTGCCAGCAGCCGCCCGGCACTAGCGGGAGCCTACAATGAGCAGTTCTTC
cdr3_aa: CASSRPALAGAYNEQFF
v_call: TRBV11-2
clone_size: NA
j_call: TRBJ2-1
d_call: TRBD2

cdr3_nt: TGTGCCAGCAGTTCGACAGGGAGTAATGAAAAACTGTTTTTT
cdr3_aa: CASSSTGSNEKLFF
v_call: TRBV6-6
clone_size: NA
j_call: TRBJ1-4
d_call: TRBD1

cdr3_nt: TGTGCCAGCAGCAGACAGGGGAATGCCTATAATTCACCCCTCCACTTT
cdr3_aa: CASSRQGNAYNSPLHF
v_call: TRBV5-5
clone_size: few
j_call: TRBJ1-6
d_call: TRBD1

cdr3_nt: TGCGCCAGCAGCCAAGAGGGGGCGAGGTACGAGCAGTACTTC
cdr3_aa: CASSQEGARYEQYF
v_call: TRBV4-1
clone_size: NA
j_call: TRBJ2-7
d_call: NA

cdr3_nt: TGTGCCTGGAGTGCATGGGCCGGACAGTCTGAAGCTTTCTTT
cdr3_aa: CAWSAWAGQSEAFF
v_call: TRBV30
clone_size: NA
j_call: TRBJ1-1
d_call: NA

cdr3_nt: TGTGCCAGTAAGGTTCTGGGGGCCTCCTACAATGAGCAGTTCTTC
cdr3_aa: CASKVLGASYNEQFF
v_call: TRBV19
clone_size: NA
j_call: TRBJ2-1
d_call: NA

cdr3_nt: TGCGCCAGCAGCTTGGGGCAGGCCAAATACGAGCAGTACTTC
cdr3_aa: CASSLGQAKYEQYF
v_call: TRBV5-1
clone_size: NA
j_call: TRBJ2-7
d_call: NA

cdr3_nt: TGTGCCAGCAGCCCCACCCAGGGGGCACGCGGCTACACCTTC
cdr3_aa: CASSPTQGARGYTF
v_call: TRBV7-9
clone_size: once
j_call: TRBJ1-2
d_call: TRBD1

cdr3_nt: TGTGCCAGCAGTCACGAGGGACAGGGAAAAGCTTTCTTT
cdr3_aa: CASSHEGQGKAFF
v_call: TRBV6-5
clone_size: NA
j_call: TRBJ1-1
d_call: TRBD1

cdr3_nt: TGTGCCAGCAGAGCCTCACCCACCGGGGAGCTGTTTTTT
cdr3_aa: CASRASPTGELFF
v_call: TRBV6-6
clone_size: NA
j_call: TRBJ2-2
d_call: NA

cdr3_nt: TGTGCCAGCAGTTACTCGACGGGGGGGGATGCTTTCTTT
cdr3_aa: CASSYSTGGDAFF
v_call: TRBV6-5
clone_size: NA
j_call: TRBJ1-1
d_call: NA

cdr3_nt: TGCGCCAGCAGCAGAAGGACTAGCGGGGCGGAGACCCAGTACTTC
cdr3_aa: CASSRRTSGAETQYF
v_call: TRBV5-1
clone_size: NA
j_call: TRBJ2-5
d_call: TRBD2

cdr3_nt: TGTGCCAGCAGTTCCGGGTTCGAGCAGTACTTC
cdr3_aa: CASSSGFEQYF
v_call: TRBV28
clone_size: NA
j_call: TRBJ2-7
d_call: NA

cdr3_nt: TGTGCCAGCAGTTTAAGAGGACAGGGATCGCGCAATCAGCCCCAGCATTTT
cdr3_aa: CASSLRGQGSRNQPQHF
v_call: TRBV28
clone_size: once
j_call: TRBJ1-5
d_call: TRBD1

cdr3_nt: TGTGCCAGCAGCTCAAGACAGGGCGACGTAGCCAAAAACATTCAGTACTTC
cdr3_aa: CASSSRQGDVAKNIQYF
v_call: TRBV11-2
clone_size: NA
j_call: TRBJ2-4
d_call: TRBD1